Following are 14 T cell receptor beta chains from one sample sequenced in a study of blood T cells in healthy people across ages. Using a J-beta primer mix together with a sample-barcoded 5' primer, a second PCR was run for about 7 to 12 cycles. TCRdb reprocessed the 5' RACE reads with MiXCR, giving one entry per CDR3 protein. The data contain fewer than 2 million distinct CDR3 sequences, 39% of them singletons. Sequenced: blood. The receptors stem from a human donor in good health.

This sequence joins TRBV12-3 or TRBV12-4 and TRBJ2-4; 10 nucleotides match TRBD2. The DNA end lines up better with TRBJ2-5; the J call may be wrong. This CDR3 has 16 residues. The CDR3 sequence is CASSLNLAGERETQYF. CDR3 nucleotides: TGTGCCAGCAGTTTAAATCTAGCGGGGGAGCGAGAGACCCAGTACTTC.

V is TRBV5-6 and J is TRBJ2-5; 8 bases are a match to TRBD2. Per germline, CDR1 SGHDT and CDR2 YYEEEE. J gave up 7 bases and V 4 bases, and 12 bases lay outside the gene matches. This CDR3 region has 15 residues. The CDR3 DNA sequence: TGTGCCAGCAGCATAGGACTAGCCCTAGGTCGGACCCAGTACTTC. It is translated as CASSIGLALGRTQYF.

This clonotype was picked up many times. The chain couples TRBV4-2 to TRBJ1-2; a possible D gene is TRBD1 (5 bases). Trimming took 1 base from V and 6 from J, leaving 9 bases between them. The CDR3 totals 13 residues. Germline CDR1 is LGHNA and CDR2 is YNFKEQ. Here the CDR3 reads CASSQVGGNGYTF. The CDR3 DNA follows: TGTGCCAGCAGCCAAGTTGGGGGAAATGGCTACACCTTC.

The sample holds a few counts of this clonotype. The V and J genes are TRBV6-5 and TRBJ1-2, with no clear D. The CDR3 is 13 amino acids. The V gene lost 5 bases and the J gene lost 2 bases, with 9 bases spanning the gap. Germline lookup yields CDR1 MNHEY and CDR2 SVGAGI. CDR3 region: CASSKWNNYGYTF. CDR3 nucleotides: TGTGCCAGCAGTAAATGGAACAACTATGGCTACACCTTC.

The rearrangement links TRBV11-3 to TRBJ2-4; 8 nucleotides line up with TRBD2. Germline CDR1 and CDR2: SGHNT and YENEEA. Unmatched junction bases numbered 10, after V lost 2 bases and J lost 1 base. This CDR3 is 18 amino acids long. This chain's CDR3 is CASSLTFGGGPAKNIQYF. The CDR3 DNA reads TGTGCCAGCAGCTTAACTTTCGGCGGGGGGCCTGCCAAAAACATTCAGTACTTC.

This clonotype has only a few counts. This chain links TRBV4-2 with TRBJ1-2; D ambiguous. The CDR3 consists of 13 residues. Germline V gene lookup returns CDR1 LGHNA and CDR2 YNFKEQ. The V gene lost 0 bases and the J gene lost 8 bases, with 10 bases spanning the gap. The CDR3 is CASSQDRLGGYTF. The CDR3 DNA reads as TGTGCCAGCAGCCAAGATCGGTTAGGGGGCTACACCTTC.

V gene TRBV7-2 combines with J gene TRBJ1-4; the D gene is possibly TRBD1 (5 bases). Germline V CDR1 and CDR2: SGHTA, FQGNSA. The ends were cut back, 5 bases at V and 8 bases at J, with 15 bases in the middle. The CDR3 covers 14 residues. The CDR3 region is CASSPGGQDEKLFF. The CDR3 DNA reads as TGTGCCAGCAGCCCAGGAGGACAAGACGAAAAACTGTTTTTT.

The gene calls are TRBV12-3 or TRBV12-4 and TRBJ2-4; 9 bases fit TRBD2. The DNA end favors TRBJ2-7, so the J call may be wrong. The CDR3 contains 14 residues. The CDR3 sequence: CASSFRLAGSEQYF. The CDR3 region has the DNA TGTGCCAGCAGTTTTAGGCTAGCGGGGAGCGAGCAGTACTTC.

This clonotype was counted a few times. This rearrangement joins TRBV29-1 to TRBJ2-4; D is unclear. Trimming removed 1 base at V and 13 bases at J, with 14 bases between. Germline loops: CDR1 SQVTM, CDR2 ANQGSEA. This CDR3 has 12 amino acids. CDR3 nucleotides: TGCAGCGTTGAAGGGAGCGCCAATGAGCAGTACTTC. It yields the protein CSVEGSANEQYF. The whole variable domain, remainder taken from reference TRBV29-1 and TRBJ2-4, is SAVISQKPSRDICQRGTSLTIQCQVDSQVTMMFWYRQQPGQSLTLIATANQGSEATYESGFVIDKFPISRPNLTFSTLTVSNMSPEDSSIYLCSVEGSANEQYFGAGTRLSVL.

V and J are TRBV4-3 and TRBJ2-4; 9 nucleotides line up with TRBD2. With the DNA end fitting TRBJ2-7 better, the J assignment may be wrong. Germline V gives CDR1 LGHNA, CDR2 YSLEER. The CDR3 totals 17 residues. The CDR3 spells CASSQVSAGGSTYEQYF. The CDR3, as DNA: TGCGCCAGCAGCCAAGTATCAGCGGGGGGCTCTACCTACGAGCAGTACTTC.

This clonotype was observed a handful of times. In nucleotides, the CDR3 is TGCGCCAGCAGCCTAGGTGTATCAACTGGAAACACCATATATTTT. Translated, it gives CASSLGVSTGNTIYF. The rearrangement uses TRBV4-3 and TRBJ1-3; no clear D gene. The CDR3 runs 15 residues. Germline CDR1 and CDR2: LGHNA and YSLEER. Between the trimmed V and J ends, which lost 4 bases and 2 bases, there was a span of 12 bases.

The chain employs TRBV5-1 and TRBJ2-1; TRBD2 agrees at 10 bases. The CDR3 is 17 amino acids. With 4 bases clipped from V and 2 bases from J, the junction kept 9 bases outside the gene matches. CDR1 and CDR2 from the germline V gene are SGHRS and YFSETQ. The CDR3 sequence is CASSTLSGGAAYNEQFF. The DNA of the CDR3 is TGCGCCAGCAGCACACTAAGCGGGGGGGCCGCCTACAATGAGCAGTTCTTC.

V gene TRBV4-3 combines with J gene TRBJ2-1, with 8 positions matching TRBD1. The CDR3 has 17 amino acids. The ends lost 1 base at V and 9 bases at J; junction bases unmatched: 14. Per germline, CDR1 LGHNA and CDR2 YSLEER. The CDR3 reads CASSQVWQGASSGEQFF. In DNA form, the CDR3 reads TGCGCCAGCAGCCAAGTTTGGCAGGGGGCGTCCAGTGGTGAGCAGTTCTTC.

This clonotype was seen a few times. The J gene is TRBJ2-7, the V gene TRBV7-2; 9 bases map to TRBD2. The CDR3 is made up of 14 amino acids. The V segment lost 5 bases and the J segment 10 bases; nucleotides outside the gene matches: 12. Per the germline V gene, CDR1 is SGHTA and CDR2 is FQGNSA. The CDR3 reads CASSPPGTSSAQYF. The DNA for the CDR3 is TGTGCCAGCAGCCCCCCCGGGACTAGCAGTGCCCAGTACTTC. Based on the CDR3 plus reference TRBV7-2 and TRBJ2-7, the full variable domain is GAGVSQSPSNKVTEKGKDVELRCDPISGHTALYWYRQSLGQGLEFLIYFQGNSAPDKSGLPSDRFSAERTGGSVSTLTIQRTQQEDSAVYLCASSPPGTSSAQYFGPGTRLTVT.